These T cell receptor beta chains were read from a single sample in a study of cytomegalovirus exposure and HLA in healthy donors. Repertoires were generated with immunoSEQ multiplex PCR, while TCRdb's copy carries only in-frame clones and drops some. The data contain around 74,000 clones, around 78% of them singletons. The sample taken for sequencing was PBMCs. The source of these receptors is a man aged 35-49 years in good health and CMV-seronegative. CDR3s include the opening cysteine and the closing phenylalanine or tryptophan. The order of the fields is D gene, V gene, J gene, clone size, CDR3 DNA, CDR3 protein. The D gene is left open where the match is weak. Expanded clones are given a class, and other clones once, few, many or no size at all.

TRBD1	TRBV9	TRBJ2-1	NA	TGTGCCAGCAGCCAACCATCCGGGACAGGGTTTTACAATGAGCAGTTCTTC	CASSQPSGTGFYNEQFF
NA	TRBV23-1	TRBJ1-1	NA	TGCGCCAGCAGTCAATCTGGGGAGAGTAACACTGAAGCTTTCTTT	CASSQSGESNTEAFF
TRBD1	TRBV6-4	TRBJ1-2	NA	TGTGCCAGCAGTTCCTATGTGACAGGGATTGGTGGCTACACCTTC	CASSSYVTGIGGYTF
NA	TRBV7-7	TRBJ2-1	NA	TGTGCTAGCAGCACGCGACTACTTCAGGAGCAGTTCTTC	CASSTRLLQEQFF
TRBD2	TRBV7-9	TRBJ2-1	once	TGTTCCAGCAGCATGGGGACTAGCGGGGGGGCCTCCTACAATGAGCAGTTCTTC	CSSSMGTSGGASYNEQFF
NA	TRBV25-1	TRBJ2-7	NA	TGTGCCAGCAGTGATACCCTAGGTCCCTACGAGCAGTACTTC	CASSDTLGPYEQYF
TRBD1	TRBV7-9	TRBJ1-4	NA	TGTGCCAGCAGCTACGGACAGGGGGCGAATGAAAAACTGTTTTTT	CASSYGQGANEKLFF
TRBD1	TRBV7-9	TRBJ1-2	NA	TGTGCCAGCAGCTTCGGTACGCAGGGGGCATTAGATGGCTACACCTTC	CASSFGTQGALDGYTF
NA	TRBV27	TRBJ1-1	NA	TGTGCCAGCAGAACCCCCCGGGGGGTTCGCACTGAAGCTTTCTTT	CASRTPRGVRTEAFF
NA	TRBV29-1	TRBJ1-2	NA	TGCAGCGTTGATACCCCGTCTGAGGGGGTCCGGGGCTACACCTTC	CSVDTPSEGVRGYTF
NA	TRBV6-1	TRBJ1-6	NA	TGTGCCAGCAAAAAGTCCGGGGATTCACCCCTCCACTTT	CASKKSGDSPLHF
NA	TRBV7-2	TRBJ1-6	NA	TGTGCCAGCAGCGGGGGGGGGTCTTCACCCCTCCACTTT	CASSGGGSSPLHF
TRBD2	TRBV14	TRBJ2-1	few	TGTGCCAGCAGCCAATTGGGAGGGATTTCCTACAATGAGCAGTTCTTC	CASSQLGGISYNEQFF
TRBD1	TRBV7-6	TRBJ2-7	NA	TGTGCCAGCACCCCGGGACAGGGGGCCCACGAGCAGTACTTC	CASTPGQGAHEQYF
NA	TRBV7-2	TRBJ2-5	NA	TGTGCCAGCAGCTTAAGCGGAGGGTGGCAAGAGACCCAGTACTTC	CASSLSGGWQETQYF
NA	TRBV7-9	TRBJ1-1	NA	TGTTCCAGCAGCGAAAGGGACACCTTGAACACTGAAGCTTTCTTT	CSSSERDTLNTEAFF
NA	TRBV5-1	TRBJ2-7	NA	TGCGCCAGCAGCGGAAGGACTCTCACCCCTTACGAGCAGTACTTC	CASSGRTLTPYEQYF
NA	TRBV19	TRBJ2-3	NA	TGTGCCAGTAGTTTTAGCCGGATGGATACGCAGTATTTT	CASSFSRMDTQYF
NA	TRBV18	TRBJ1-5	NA	TGTGCCAGCTCACCAGGGGGCTATAGCAATCAGCCCCAGCATTTT	CASSPGGYSNQPQHF
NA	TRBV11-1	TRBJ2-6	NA	TGTGCCAGCAGCTCCCCCCCGTCGGGCTCTGGGGCCAACGTCCTGACTTTC	CASSSPPSGSGANVLTF
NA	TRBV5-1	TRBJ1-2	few	TGCGCCAGCAGCTCCGCCGGGAGGGTGGATGGCTACACCTTC	CASSSAGRVDGYTF
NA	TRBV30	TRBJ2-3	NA	TGTGCCTGGAGTGTTATGGTGTTTGACAGAGACACAGATACGCAGTATTTT	CAWSVMVFDRDTDTQYF
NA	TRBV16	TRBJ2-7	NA	TGTGCCAGCAGCCTCCGAGGGGGGGACGGCTACGAGCAGTACTTC	CASSLRGGDGYEQYF
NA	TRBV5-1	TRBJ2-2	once	TGCGCCAGCTTACGGGGAATCGACACCGGGGAGCTGTTTTTT	CASLRGIDTGELFF
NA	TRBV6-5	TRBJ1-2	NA	TGTGCCAGCAGTTCTCCGGGTCTGTTTTGGGGCTACACCTTC	CASSSPGLFWGYTF
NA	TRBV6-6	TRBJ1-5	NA	TGTGCCAGCAGTTACGGGACTTATAGCAATCAGCCCCAGCATTTT	CASSYGTYSNQPQHF
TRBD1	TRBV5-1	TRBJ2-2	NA	TGCGCCAGCAGCCTCGGATCGGGACAGGGTACCGGGGGGCTGTTTTTT	CASSLGSGQGTGGLFF
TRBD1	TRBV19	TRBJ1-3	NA	TGTGCCAGTACCAAAGAGGGCTACAGGGGCGCTCAGATGAGAGGAAACACCATATATTTT	CASTKEGYRGAQMRGNTIYF
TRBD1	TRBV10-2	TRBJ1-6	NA	TGCGCCAGCAGCGACGAGCAGGGGGTAGGATCACCCCTCCACTTT	CASSDEQGVGSPLHF
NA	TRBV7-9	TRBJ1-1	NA	TGTGCCAGCAGCTTAGCGCAGGGGCAGAGTGAAGCTTTCTTT	CASSLAQGQSEAFF
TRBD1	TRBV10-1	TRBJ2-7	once	TGCGCCAGCAGCAAAGGGACAGTTGGCGAGCAGTACTTC	CASSKGTVGEQYF
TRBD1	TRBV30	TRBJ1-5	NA	TGTGCCTGGAGTACAGGGGATCAGCCCCAGCATTTT	CAWSTGDQPQHF
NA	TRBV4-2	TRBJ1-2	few	TGTGCCAGCAGCCAAGAATCCGCAGGGCCCTATGGCTACACCTTC	CASSQESAGPYGYTF
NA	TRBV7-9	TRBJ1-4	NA	TGTTCCAGCAGCCTAGGGGGAGGGGCCCTGGAACTGTTTTTT	CSSSLGGGALELFF
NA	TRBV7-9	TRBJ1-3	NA	TGTGCCAGCAGCTTGCAGGGTGTAATGGGAAACACCATATATTTT	CASSLQGVMGNTIYF
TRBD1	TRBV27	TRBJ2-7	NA	TGTGCCAGCAGTTTAGACAGGGGTCCCTACGAGCAGTACTTC	CASSLDRGPYEQYF
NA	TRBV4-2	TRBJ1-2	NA	TGTGCCAGCAGCCAAGCGGGGGGGAGGGAGGGCTATGGCTACACCTTC	CASSQAGGREGYGYTF
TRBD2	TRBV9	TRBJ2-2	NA	TGTGCCAGCAGCGTAGAGGCGAGGCTAGCGGGGAAAACCGGGGAGCTGTTTTTT	CASSVEARLAGKTGELFF
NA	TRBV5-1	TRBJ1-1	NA	TGCGCCAGCAGCTCCGACTGGATGAACACTGAAGCTTTCTTT	CASSSDWMNTEAFF
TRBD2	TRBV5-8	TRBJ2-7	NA	TGTGCCAGCAGCTCCCCGGGACTAGTTTTAGGCGAGCAGTACTTC	CASSSPGLVLGEQYF
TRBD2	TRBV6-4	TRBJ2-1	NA	TGTGCCAGCAGTTCCGGGACTAGCATTCCCAATGAGCAGTTCTTC	CASSSGTSIPNEQFF
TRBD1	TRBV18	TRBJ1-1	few	TGTGCCAGCTCACCCTGGACAGGGGAAATGAACACTGAAGCTTTCTTT	CASSPWTGEMNTEAFF
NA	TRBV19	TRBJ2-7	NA	TGTGCCAGTAGTACGTTTATAGCCTACGAGCAGTACTTC	CASSTFIAYEQYF
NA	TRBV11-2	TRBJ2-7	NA	TGTGCCAGCAGCGCCAGGGCCGACACACTATACGAGCAGTACTTC	CASSARADTLYEQYF
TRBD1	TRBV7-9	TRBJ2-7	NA	TGTGCCAGCAGCTTAGGGACAGGGGGCCTTACGATCAAGCAGTACTTC	CASSLGTGGLTIKQYF
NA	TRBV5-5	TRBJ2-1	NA	TGTGCCAGCAGCTCATTCGGACAGCCTAACAATGAGCAGTTCTTC	CASSSFGQPNNEQFF
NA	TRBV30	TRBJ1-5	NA	TGTGCCTGGAGTCTCACCCACTATGGGCAGCCCCAGCATTTT	CAWSLTHYGQPQHF
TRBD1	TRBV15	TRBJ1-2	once	TGTGCCACCAGCAGAGGGCGTGGACAGGACACATATGGCTACACCTTC	CATSRGRGQDTYGYTF
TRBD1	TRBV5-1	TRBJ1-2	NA	TGCGCCAGCAGCTACGGACAGGGTCCCTACACCTTC	CASSYGQGPYTF
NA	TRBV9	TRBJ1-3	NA	TGTGCCAGCAGCGTAGACGGGGGGGTTTCGGGAAACACCATATATTTT	CASSVDGGVSGNTIYF
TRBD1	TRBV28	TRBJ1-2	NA	TGTGCCAGCAGTCTCACGACAGGGTCCTCTGGCTACACCTTC	CASSLTTGSSGYTF
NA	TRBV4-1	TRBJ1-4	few	TGCGCCAGCAGCCAAGTTGGGCAGGGTCTGGGTTTCCGGGAAAAACTGTTTTTT	CASSQVGQGLGFREKLFF
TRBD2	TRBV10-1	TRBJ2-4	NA	TGCGCCAGCACCGCCCCGGGACTAGTGAAGTACTTC	CASTAPGLVKYF
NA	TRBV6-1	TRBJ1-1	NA	TGTGCCAGCAGTCCCGACGGGTCGAGGACTGAAGCTTTCTTT	CASSPDGSRTEAFF
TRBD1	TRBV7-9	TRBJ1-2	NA	TGTGCCAGCAGCTTACAGGGGGCTGGTGGCTACACCTTC	CASSLQGAGGYTF